This TCR beta chain was documented in a study of regulatory T cells in long-lasting Graves disease (dated by TCRdb to about 2021). In the study overall: Antithyroid drugs had been taken for less than 3 months by newly diagnosed Graves' disease patients. The study was conducted in China and was registered as a clinical trial. A total of around 35 samples underwent TCR sequencing, from about 13 patients with persistent Graves' disease and some 20 patients with newly diagnosed Graves' disease. Persistent Graves' disease patients were compared with newly diagnosed Graves' disease patients by peripheral blood TCR sequencing and RNA sequencing. General conclusions and limits of the study: Preferential use of TRBV28, TRBJ1-2 and TRBJ2-5 was observed in persistent disease, whereas TRBV20-1 and TRBJ2-1 were favored in newly diagnosed disease. Peripheral blood alone was examined, since thyroid tissue, which constituted the primary lesion, could not be accessed. As a limitation, the authors acknowledged that the small sample size may reduce accuracy. Compared with newly diagnosed patients, patients with persistent Graves' disease had lower TCR Shannon entropy and fewer highly expanded clones, which suggests clonal expansion. Persistent patients shared more public clonotypes among themselves (more than 2,500) than newly diagnosed patients did (more than 950). Sequencing and analysis were restricted to the TCR beta chain.

V is trimmed back by 5 bases and J by 4 bases, and the junction contains 8 bases that no gene match accounts for. The cysteine opens and the phenylalanine closes a CDR3 of 14 amino acids. The CDR3 DNA has 42 bases and is translated from base 1. CDR1 and CDR2 were assigned from the germline V gene as SGHTA and FQGTGA. The library relied on multiplex PCR. The sequencer was an Illumina HiSeq 4000. iRepertoire HTBI primers and Arm-PCR amplification of CDR3 regions were used to construct TCR beta libraries. Gel purification was performed on PCR products prior to sequencing. For the original study's pipeline: Gene usage analysis of CDR3 amino acid clonotypes used the roughly 62 TRBV and 14 to 15 TRBJ segments found across samples. Filtered high-quality paired reads were merged into contigs using COPE and FqMerger. BLAST was used to align contigs to IMGT TRBV, TRBD and TRBJ reference genes, with CDR3 defined following IMGT. Any clonotype with a frequency above 0.1% was classified as a highly expanded clone. Shannon entropy was used to measure repertoire diversity, and the Gini coefficient was used to measure V-J evenness. A clonotype found in more than one individual was treated as public. Clones were called with MiXCR by TCRdb after fastp trimmed the public reads at Q25, and only in-frame beta chains were retained. Rows matching on CDR3 protein sequence are summarized as one entry with the most common DNA and genes. The V and J calls here are based on TCRdb, not the publication. Across this sample there are about 620,000 distinct CDR3 sequences, with approximately 15% seen only once. About 18% of the sample lies in the top ten.

In this sample, this clonotype turned up many times. Its antigen is not yet known. Per-base qualities were not stored, and no clone one base away is much larger. Per the publication, the time point label means: newly diagnosed GD, antithyroid drugs for less than 3 months. For both TCR sequencing and RNA sequencing, RNA was extracted from PBMCs using TRIzol. The diagnosis of Graves' disease was made according to American Thyroid Association guidelines. The patients came from an endocrinology department in Xi'an, China. From each patient, approximately 9 milliliters of peripheral blood was collected into an EDTA anticoagulant tube. PBMCs were isolated by Ficoll Paque Plus density gradient separation without further T cell sorting. An Agilent 2100 Bioanalyzer and agarose gel were used to check RNA quality, and a NanoDrop 2000 was used to measure RNA concentration. This sample was also put to use in a study of T cells in Graves' hyperthyroidism and ophthalmopathy. Drawing on the second study: Graves' hyperthyroidism was defined as stable when no progression to ophthalmopathy occurred over 18 months of follow-up. The hyperthyroidism patients were between 18 and 65 years old and newly diagnosed, with a disease duration of less than 2 months. Any patient with an uncontrolled infection, another autoimmune disease, pregnancy or lactation was excluded. Diagnoses relied on clinical symptoms, serum thyroxine and TRAb, thyroid ultrasound and orbital computed tomography. A first-round RT-PCR of the TCR CDR3 used the HTBI primer set with the Qiagen OneStep RT-PCR kit. Blood samples also contained most of the expanded thyroid clonotypes (frequency above 0.001), which suggests that blood repertoires may reflect thyroid immune responses. Ophthalmopathy was separated from stable hyperthyroidism by a 13 V-J signature model, with 87.88% sensitivity and just over 81% specificity obtained in cross-validation and 80%/75% obtained in testing. During validation, the model predicted progression to ophthalmopathy a median of about 5.9 months ahead of onset, with more than 60% sensitivity and roughly 75% specificity. To identify distinguishing TCR V-J signatures, a discovery cohort of some 99 patients was used, comprising 40 to 45 with Graves' ophthalmopathy and some 60 with stable Graves' hyperthyroidism. Prospective prediction of ophthalmopathy was tested in an independent validation cohort consisting of some 18 hyperthyroidism patients and about 17 patients who later progressed to ophthalmopathy. The 100 or so discovery patients were divided at random into training and test sets in a 7:3 ratio. In about 6 Graves' hyperthyroidism patients, the study also compared T-cell repertoires from thyroid tissue with T-cell repertoires from blood. After blood sampling, hyperthyroidism patients were treated with methimazole at a starting dose of 30 mg daily, and ophthalmopathy patients were treated with high-dose intravenous methylprednisolone. A second multiplex PCR round built the libraries, followed by size selection and purification. Paired-end sequencing of the libraries was performed with 100 bp reads on an Illumina HiSeq2000. Raw data were processed with SOAPnuke, discarding reads with adapters, uncalled bases, mean Phred below 15, or no exact constant-primer or identifier match. High-quality paired reads were merged with COPE v1.2.5, and unique nucleotide sequences were defined as clonotypes. MiTCR v1.1 was used to align the clonotypes against IMGT TRBV, TRBD and TRBJ reference segments. Only V-J combinations with frequency above 0.0001, covering 99% to 99.2% of repertoires, were analysed. A TCS score was defined as the ratio of F50 (clonal expansion) to E x V (chaos), with BLOSUM62-based TCRdist applied between CDR3 peptides within each V-J. Welch's t-statistics and random forest reduced fewer than 550 V-J features to around 14, which were used in a naive Bayes classifier (R e1071). Sample size was not statistically predetermined, and investigators were not blinded to group allocation. TCR Vbeta CDR3 sequencing of 120 to 150 peripheral blood samples (over 40 ophthalmopathy, 75 or so hyperthyroidism and approximately 17 progressor patients) is reported in the paper.

The rearrangement joined TRBV7-3 to TRBJ2-7; TRBD1 lines up with 7 middle nucleotides. Sequencing was performed on peripheral blood mononuclear cells (PBMCs), taken at new diagnosis, from a patient treated with antithyroid drugs. The TCR was taken from a woman aged 25 to 45 with Graves disease. Donor details come from another sample of the same person, matched by shared clones. The CDR3 reads as follows: CASSLTGMIYEQYF. The DNA sequence is TGTGCCAGCAGCCTGACAGGGATGATTTACGAGCAGTACTTC.